This passage covers 29 T cell receptor beta chains from one sample sequenced in a study of beta chain features in type 1 diabetes (dated 2018 in TCRdb). The library came from the immunoSEQ multiplex PCR assay. All of the isolated RNA was reverse transcribed with the High Capacity cDNA Reverse Transcription Kit, so expressed TCRB transcripts were sequenced. This is the immuneACCESS table as TCRdb keeps it, with only in-frame sequences that have V and J called. A part of the clones is gone; compared with another copy, unresolved V genes explain less than half, and the rest is unexplained. The sample table holds approximately 340,000 clones, of which more than 12% were seen once. The ten biggest clones cover under 0.02% of the sample. The sequencing sample was made of naive CD4+ T cells from blood. The cell subset or site label, read with the paper, signifies: true naive CD4+ T cells. These TCRs come from a woman younger than 30 in good health.

The rearrangement joins TRBV10-3 to TRBJ1-2; TRBD1 matches 7 bases. The trim removed 5 bases at V and 6 bases at J, leaving 12 bases unmatched. The V gene's germline CDR1 is ENHRY and CDR2 SYGVKD. This CDR3 has 15 amino acids. CDR3 protein: CAISSLTPGTDGYTF. CDR3 DNA: TGTGCCATCAGTTCTCTTACTCCTGGGACAGATGGCTACACCTTC.

The chain carries TRBV4-3 and TRBJ2-1; 9 positions agree with TRBD2. The CDR3 sequence is 17 residues long. V shed 3 bases and J 2 bases; nucleotides not matched to a gene: 8. Germline loops: CDR1 LGHNA, CDR2 YSLEER. The CDR3 spells CASSQETGTSTYNEQFF. CDR3 in DNA: TGCGCCAGCAGCCAGGAAACCGGGACTAGCACCTACAATGAGCAGTTCTTC.

The chain uses TRBV5-1 and TRBJ1-1; unclear D gene. The CDR3 extends over 13 amino acids. Looked up from germline, CDR1 is SGHRS and CDR2 is YFSETQ. V was pared by 0 bases and J by 11 bases, with 14 bases between. CDR3 residues: CASSLVLTLGAFF. As DNA, the CDR3 is TGCGCCAGCAGCTTGGTACTCACCCTCGGGGCTTTCTTT.

In this sample, this clone turned up a few times. The rearrangement uses TRBV19 and TRBJ1-5, with D hard to call. The V end was cut by 4 bases, the J end by 7 bases, with 14 bases between. In germline, CDR1 is LNHDA, CDR2 SQIVND (reference sequence). The CDR3 is 14 residues long. The CDR3 DNA follows: TGTGCCAGTAGTAAGGGAGGGAAGTGGCAGCCCCAGCATTTT. Residues: CASSKGGKWQPQHF.

The V and J genes are TRBV10-3 and TRBJ1-2; 7 positions agree with TRBD1. The CDR3 has 12 residues. CDR1 is ENHRY, CDR2 SYGVKD, per germline. J lost 6 bases, V lost 7 bases, and 5 bases had no gene match. CDR3 loop: CAIKDREDGYTF. The CDR3 DNA reads as TGTGCCATCAAAGACAGGGAGGATGGCTACACCTTC.

The V call is TRBV30, the J call TRBJ2-7; tentative D call: TRBD2 (5 bases). Germline loops: CDR1 GTSNPN, CDR2 SVGIG (reference sequence). Trimming left V 2 bases short and J 1 base short, with 15 bases between. This CDR3 region has 15 residues. Here the CDR3 DNA reads TGTGCCTGGAGTCTCTTAAGCGGCCCTTCCTACGAGCAGTACTTC. This encodes CAWSLLSGPSYEQYF.

J is TRBJ2-1 and V is TRBV5-1, with 11 bases aligning to TRBD2. The junction had 5 bases not matched to a gene; V was cut back by 3 bases and J by 0 bases. The CDR3 runs to 17 residues. Germline CDR1 reads SGHRS; CDR2 reads YFSETQ. CDR3 protein: CASSSLAGGTSYNEQFF. DNA for the CDR3: TGCGCCAGCAGCTCTCTAGCGGGAGGAACCTCCTACAATGAGCAGTTCTTC.

This clone has just a few counts. J is TRBJ2-3 and V is TRBV5-4, with TRBD1 matching 8 bases. Germline V lookup: CDR1 SGHNT, CDR2 YYREEE (reference sequence). There are 14 residues in the CDR3. V shed 6 bases and J 6 bases; nucleotides not matched to a gene: 9. The CDR3 sequence is CASTPGQVFDTQYF. CDR3 DNA: TGTGCCAGCACCCCGGGACAGGTTTTCGATACGCAGTATTTT. Filled out from reference TRBV5-4 and TRBJ2-3, the complete variable domain reads ETGVTQSPTHLIKTRGQQVTLRCSSQSGHNTVSWYQQALGQGPQFIFQYYREEENGRGNFPPRFSGLQFPNYSSELNVNALELDDSALYLCASTPGQVFDTQYFGPGTRLTVL.

The chain couples TRBV25-1 to TRBJ2-7, with 8 bases lining up with TRBD2. The CDR3 covers 14 residues. Germline trimming cut 3 bases from V and 2 bases from J; bases unmatched to any gene: 3. Germline CDR1 and CDR2: MGHDK and SYGVNS. CDR3 residues: CASSDAGGPYEQYF. The CDR3 nucleotides are TGTGCCAGCAGTGACGCGGGAGGACCCTACGAGCAGTACTTC.

In this sample, this clone turned up a few times. The rearrangement links TRBV12-5 to TRBJ2-3; D is possibly TRBD1 (6 bases). This CDR3 has 15 amino acids. Trimming took off 4 bases at V and 3 bases at J, with 14 bases between the two ends. Germline loops: CDR1 LGHNT, CDR2 FRNRAP. The CDR3 loop reads CASGSAGVPTDTQYF. CDR3 bases: TGTGCTAGTGGTTCGGCAGGGGTTCCGACAGATACGCAGTATTTT.

The chain combines TRBV5-1 with TRBJ2-7; 7 bases fit TRBD2. This CDR3 is 15 amino acids long. The V and J ends lost 2 bases and 3 bases, in that order; junction bases with no gene match: 8. Germline V gene data show CDR1 as SGHRS and CDR2 as YFSETQ. The CDR3 nucleotides are TGCGCCAGCAGCTTCAGTGCGGGGGTGAACTACGAGCAGTACTTC. This translates into CASSFSAGVNYEQYF.

This clone came up a few times. This sequence joins TRBV5-1 and TRBJ1-5; tentative D call: TRBD1 (5 bases). CDR3 length: 16 amino acids. V was trimmed by 0 bases and J by 3 bases, leaving 13 bases between them. Germline V gives CDR1 SGHRS, CDR2 YFSETQ. This CDR3 reads CASSLEGRHSNQPQHF. The DNA of the CDR3 is TGCGCCAGCAGCTTGGAGGGGAGGCACTCCAATCAGCCCCAGCATTTT.

This sequence joins TRBV25-1 and TRBJ2-7, with 11 bases aligning to TRBD2. CDR3 size: 15 residues. Germline CDR1 is MGHDK and CDR2 is SYGVNS. V lost 3 bases, J lost 4 bases, and 5 bases stayed unmatched. CDR3 sequence (DNA): TGTGCCAGCAGTGACACCGGGACTAGCGGATACGAGCAGTACTTC. As protein: CASSDTGTSGYEQYF.

This clone was found a few times. The chain has TRBV7-9 and TRBJ1-4; no reliable D call. CDR3 length equals 14 residues. V gave up 2 bases and J gave up 5 bases, with 9 bases separating them. The germline CDR1 and CDR2 sequences are SEHNR and FQNEAQ (reference sequence). CDR3 DNA: TGTGCCAGCAGCTTACCCAGCGTCAATGAAAAACTGTTTTTT. It is translated as CASSLPSVNEKLFF.

This clone was detected a few times. This chain connects TRBV7-9 to TRBJ2-1; 9 bases fit TRBD2. This CDR3 contains 13 residues. With V trimmed by 1 base and J by 15 bases, 7 bases remained unmatched. The germline CDR1 and CDR2 sequences are SEHNR and FQNEAQ (reference sequence). CDR3 sequence reads: CASSLEGGRAGFF. CDR3 sequence (DNA): TGTGCCAGCAGCTTAGAAGGCGGGAGGGCCGGGTTCTTC.

This clone was observed a few times. V usage is TRBV11-1 and J usage is TRBJ1-5, with D unclear. The CDR3 is 13 amino acids. V lost 1 base and J 7 bases, leaving 8 bases between the germline ends. The V gene's germline CDR1 is SGHAT and CDR2 FQDESV (reference sequence). The DNA for the CDR3 is TGTGCCAGCAGCTTAGGACTTGAGCAGCCCCAGCATTTT. Translation: CASSLGLEQPQHF.

The rearrangement links TRBV30 to TRBJ1-5, with a weak D call TRBD1 (6 bases). CDR1 GTSNPN and CDR2 SVGIG come from the germline V gene (reference sequence). V was pared by 0 bases and J by 0 bases, with 9 bases between. This CDR3 spans 15 amino acids. The CDR3 sequence: CAWSVMGASNQPQHF. CDR3 in DNA: TGTGCCTGGAGTGTGATGGGGGCTAGCAATCAGCCCCAGCATTTT.

The CDR3 here is CASSSDRDLYGNQPQHF. CDR3 DNA: TGTGCCAGCAGTTCGGACAGGGATCTGTATGGCAATCAGCCCCAGCATTTT. This chain connects TRBV27 to TRBJ1-5, with TRBD1 matching over 8 bases. There are 17 residues in the CDR3. CDR1 and CDR2 from the germline V gene are MNHEY and SMNVEV (reference sequence). V trimming: 4 bases; J trimming: 2 bases; junction bases outside the gene matches: 10.

This clone has only a few counts. The chain employs TRBV29-1 and TRBJ2-2, with no clear D. Trimming removed 6 bases at V and 1 base at J, with 9 bases between. Looked up from germline, CDR1 is SQVTM and CDR2 is ANQGSEA. This CDR3 spans 13 amino acids. In DNA, the CDR3 is TGCAGCGTATCTCTCAGGAACACCGGGGAGCTGTTTTTT. It codes for CSVSLRNTGELFF.

The V gene is TRBV7-9, the J gene TRBJ2-4; unclear D gene. Trimming took 4 bases from V and 6 from J, leaving 10 bases between them. This CDR3 has 13 residues. Germline CDR1 SEHNR, CDR2 FQNEAQ (reference sequence). CDR3 sequence: CASSSDTANIQYF. DNA for the CDR3: TGTGCCAGCAGCTCCGACACGGCAAACATTCAGTACTTC.

J is TRBJ2-5 and V is TRBV10-3, with TRBD2 identical over 10 bases. CDR3 length: 15 residues. In germline, CDR1 is ENHRY, CDR2 SYGVKD. After removal of 6 bases from V and 9 bases from J, the junction contained 13 bases not matched to a gene. In DNA form, the CDR3 reads TGTGCCATCAGGCAGCGGGAGGGGTTGACCGGGTCCCAGTACTTC. This gives the protein CAIRQREGLTGSQYF.

This chain connects TRBV30 to TRBJ1-1; 9 nucleotides match TRBD1. V trimming: 8 bases; J trimming: 0 bases; junction bases outside the gene matches: 10. This CDR3 contains 15 residues. Germline lookup yields CDR1 GTSNPN and CDR2 SVGIG (reference sequence). DNA for the CDR3: TGTGCCGGCCAGCCCGGGACAGGGATGAACACTGAAGCTTTCTTT. This gives the protein CAGQPGTGMNTEAFF.

The chain links TRBV28 to TRBJ2-7; the D is unclear. Germline lookup yields CDR1 MDHEN and CDR2 SYDVKM. The CDR3 is made up of 13 amino acids. The ends were cut back, 3 bases at V and 5 bases at J, with 11 bases in the middle. CDR3 amino acids: CASSLGSFHEQYF. CDR3 coding DNA: TGTGCCAGCAGTTTGGGCAGCTTCCACGAGCAGTACTTC.

In the case of this clone: Other DNA sequences in the sample encode the same CDR3. The CDR3 sequence: CASSLTGGSNQPQHF. DNA for the CDR3: TGCGCCAGCAGCTTGACGGGTGGGAGCAATCAGCCCCAGCATTTT. This chain uses TRBV5-1 with TRBJ1-5; no firm D call. Germline V lookup: CDR1 SGHRS, CDR2 YFSETQ. V was shortened by 1 base and J by 1 base, with 9 bases between the two germline ends. The CDR3 contains 15 residues.

The chain is built from TRBV5-1 and TRBJ2-7; D uncertain. The CDR3 runs to 13 residues. V shed 0 bases and J shed 2 bases, with 6 bases lying between them. Germline loops: CDR1 SGHRS, CDR2 YFSETQ. This CDR3 is CASSLGEAYEQYF. For the CDR3, the DNA is TGCGCCAGCAGCTTGGGAGAGGCCTACGAGCAGTACTTC.

The chain is built from TRBV2 and TRBJ1-2, with D unresolved. The germline V gene encodes CDR1 SNHLY and CDR2 FYNNEI. The V end was cut by 3 bases, the J end by 4 bases, with 12 bases between. This CDR3 has 14 residues. Here the CDR3 DNA reads TGTGCCAGCAGTGAGTTGGAGGTTCTCTATGGCTACACCTTC. Translating it yields CASSELEVLYGYTF. Filled out from reference TRBV2 and TRBJ1-2, the complete variable domain reads EPEVTQTPSHQVTQMGQEVILRCVPISNHLYFYWYRQILGQKVEFLVSFYNNEISEKSEIFDDQFSVERPDGSNFTLKIRSTKLEDSAMYFCASSELEVLYGYTFGSGTRLTVV.

This clone came up a few times. The rearrangement joins TRBV5-4 to TRBJ2-2, with 7 bases lining up with TRBD1. Trimming took 3 bases from V and 0 from J; bases not matched to a gene: 8. Germline V gene sequence: CDR1 SGHNT, CDR2 YYREEE (reference sequence). The CDR3 totals 17 residues. CDR3 amino acids: CASSSEQGLTNTGELFF. CDR3 sequence (DNA): TGTGCCAGCAGCTCCGAACAGGGGTTAACGAACACCGGGGAGCTGTTTTTT.

This rearrangement joins TRBV4-3 to TRBJ2-4; tentative D call: TRBD2 (5 bases). Germline V gene lookup returns CDR1 LGHNA and CDR2 YSLEER. V was clipped by 0 bases and J by 8 bases, with 14 bases between them. This CDR3 has 15 amino acids. Written as DNA, the CDR3 is TGCGCCAGCAGCCAAGAATTCGGTCAGAGGGACATTCAGTACTTC. Translation gives CASSQEFGQRDIQYF.

This clone has more than one count but fewer than ten. The gene calls are TRBV7-9 and TRBJ1-1, with 7 bases fitting TRBD1. Germline V gene data show CDR1 as SEHNR and CDR2 as FQNEAQ (reference sequence). The CDR3 loop spans 14 amino acids. The J segment lost 5 bases and the V segment lost 5 bases, leaving 8 bases of the junction unmatched. CDR3 coding DNA: TGTGCCAGCAGCAGCCGACAGGGTGGGACTGAAGCTTTCTTT. This sequence encodes CASSSRQGGTEAFF.